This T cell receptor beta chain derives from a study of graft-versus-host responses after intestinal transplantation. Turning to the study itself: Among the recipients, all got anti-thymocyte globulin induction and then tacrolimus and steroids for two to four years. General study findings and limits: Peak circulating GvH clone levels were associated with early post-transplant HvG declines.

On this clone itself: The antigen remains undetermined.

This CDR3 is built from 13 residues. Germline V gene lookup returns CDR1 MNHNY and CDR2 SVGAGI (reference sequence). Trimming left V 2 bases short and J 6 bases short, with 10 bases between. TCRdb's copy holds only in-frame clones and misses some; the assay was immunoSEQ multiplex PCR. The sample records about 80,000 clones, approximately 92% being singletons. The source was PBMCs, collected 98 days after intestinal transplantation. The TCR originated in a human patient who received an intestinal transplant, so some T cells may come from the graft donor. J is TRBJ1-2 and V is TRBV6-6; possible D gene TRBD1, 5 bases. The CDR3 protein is CASSYIRGDGYTF. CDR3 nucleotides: TGTGCCAGCAGTTACATCAGAGGGGATGGCTACACCTTC.